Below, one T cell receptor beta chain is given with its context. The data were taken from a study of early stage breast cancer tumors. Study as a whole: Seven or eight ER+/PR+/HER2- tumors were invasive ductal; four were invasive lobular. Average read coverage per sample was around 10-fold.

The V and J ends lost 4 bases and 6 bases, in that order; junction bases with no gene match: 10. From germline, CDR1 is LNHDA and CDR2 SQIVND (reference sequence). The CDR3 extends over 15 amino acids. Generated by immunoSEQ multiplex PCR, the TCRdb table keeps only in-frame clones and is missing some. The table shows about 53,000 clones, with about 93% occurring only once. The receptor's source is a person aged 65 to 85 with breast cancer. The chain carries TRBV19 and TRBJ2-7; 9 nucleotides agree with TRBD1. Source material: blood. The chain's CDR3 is CASSTGTGSFSEQYF. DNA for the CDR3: TGTGCCAGTAGTACCGGGACAGGGTCGTTCTCCGAGCAGTACTTC. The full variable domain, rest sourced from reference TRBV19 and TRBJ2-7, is DGGITQSPKYLFRKEGQNVTLSCEQNLNHDAMYWYRQDPGQGLRLIYYSQIVNDFQKGDIAEGYSVSREKKESFPLTVTSAQKNPTAFYLCASSTGTGSFSEQYFGPGTRLTVT.